The next 24 T cell receptor beta chains were all read from a single sample in a study of shared clonotypes between healthy human individuals. Some clones are missing from TCRdb's copy, which holds only in-frame ones; the method was immunoSEQ multiplex PCR. The data show roughly 500,000 clones, 76% seen once. The sequencing input was PBMCs. These receptors were collected from a woman aged 40 to 55 in good health. Some clones in this sample may be carry-over from other donors' samples.

The chain carries TRBV4-1 and TRBJ2-2; 11 positions match TRBD2. Germline V gene data show CDR1 as MGHRA and CDR2 as YSYEKL. This CDR3 comprises 16 residues. V lost 5 bases and J lost 2; bases outside the gene matches: 4. In nucleotides, the CDR3 is TGCGCCAGCAGCGCACTAGCGGGAGTAAACACCGGGGAGCTGTTTTTT. Protein product: CASSALAGVNTGELFF.

The chain employs TRBV28 and TRBJ2-7, with D tentatively TRBD1 (6 bases). This CDR3 has 16 amino acids. From germline, CDR1 is MDHEN and CDR2 SYDVKM. V lost 5 bases and J 7 bases, leaving 24 bases between the germline ends. The CDR3 region is CASSTGLGTRTGEQYF. The CDR3 DNA is TGTGCCAGCAGTACAGGGTTGGGCACCAGGACGGGAGAGCAGTACTTC.

With respect to this clone: Here the CDR3 omits its conserved ending phenylalanine or tryptophan, so a read error is the likely source. CDR3 residues: CASSEVPNTEAFL. The CDR3 DNA is TGTGCCAGCAGTGAAGTCCCGAACACTGAAGCTTTCCTC. V is TRBV2 and J is TRBJ1-1, with D unclear. Per the germline V gene, CDR1 is SNHLY and CDR2 is FYNNEI. V lost 1 base to trimming and J lost 1 base, with 4 bases between them. The CDR3 has 13 residues.

The CDR3 reads CASSPRSGSANNEQFF. CDR3 sequence (DNA): TGTGCCAGCAGCCCCAGGAGCGGGAGTGCGAACAATGAGCAGTTCTTC. The chain carries TRBV7-2 and TRBJ2-1; 8 bases align to TRBD2. Germline V CDR1 and CDR2: SGHTA, FQGNSA. Germline trimming cut 5 bases from V and 5 bases from J; bases unmatched to any gene: 11. This CDR3 is 16 amino acids long.

The chain carries TRBV10-3 and TRBJ1-2; D is perhaps TRBD1 (6 bases). Per the germline V gene, CDR1 is ENHRY and CDR2 is SYGVKD. V was clipped by 3 bases and J by 6 bases, with 17 bases between them. The CDR3 contains 15 residues. The chain's CDR3 is CAISDSGRGKDGYTF. In DNA, the CDR3 is TGTGCCATCAGTGACAGTGGCAGGGGAAAGGATGGCTACACCTTC.

This chain joins TRBV30 and TRBJ2-7, with 9 bases matching TRBD1. The CDR3 has 13 residues. Unmatched junction bases numbered 6, after V lost 5 bases and J lost 4 bases. CDR1 and CDR2 (germline): GTSNPN, SVGIG (reference sequence). CDR3 sequence (DNA): TGTGCCTGGGGAACAGGGGGCGGTTACGAGCAGTACTTC. Protein sequence: CAWGTGGGYEQYF.

This clone was detected only a few times. This chain connects TRBV7-2 to TRBJ2-7, with a weak D call TRBD2 (7 bases). V was pared by 2 bases and J by 0 bases, with 14 bases between. Germline V CDR1 and CDR2: SGHTA, FQGNSA. CDR3 size: 16 residues. CDR3 in DNA: TGTGCCAGCAGCTTAAGGGGGGGAGGTAGCTCCTACGAGCAGTACTTC. Translated, it gives CASSLRGGGSSYEQYF.

V gene TRBV19 combines with J gene TRBJ1-2; 9 bases align to TRBD1. The CDR3 contains 13 residues. V was pared by 4 bases and J by 9 bases, with 6 bases of the junction left unmatched. The germline V gene encodes CDR1 LNHDA and CDR2 SQIVND (reference sequence). CDR3 nucleotides: TGTGCCAGTAGTAGGGACAGGGATCGGAGCTACACCTTC. It encodes CASSRDRDRSYTF. The variable domain in full, with the rest retrieved from reference TRBV19 and TRBJ1-2, is DGGITQSPKYLFRKEGQNVTLSCEQNLNHDAMYWYRQDPGQGLRLIYYSQIVNDFQKGDIAEGYSVSREKKESFPLTVTSAQKNPTAFYLCASSRDRDRSYTFGSGTRLTVV.

The J gene is TRBJ1-3, the V gene TRBV29-1, with TRBD1 matching over 7 bases. The ends lost 5 bases at V and 4 bases at J; junction bases unmatched: 11. The length of the CDR3 is 15 residues. The germline V gene has CDR1 SQVTM and CDR2 ANQGSEA. In nucleotides, the CDR3 is TGCAGCGTTACCGTCGAACAGGGGACCGGAAACACCATATATTTT. Amino acid sequence: CSVTVEQGTGNTIYF.

J is TRBJ2-7 and V is TRBV30; D gene unclear. V lost 4 bases and J lost 1, with 8 bases in between. This CDR3 is 12 amino acids long. CDR1 and CDR2 from the germline V gene are GTSNPN and SVGIG (reference sequence). In DNA, the CDR3 is TGTGCCTGGAATCTGGGATCCTACGAGCAGTACTTC. Protein product: CAWNLGSYEQYF.

The chain uses TRBV5-1 and TRBJ2-7; tentative D call: TRBD2 (6 bases). CDR1 is SGHRS, CDR2 YFSETQ, per germline. The germline V and J ends were trimmed by 0 bases and 0 bases, with 7 bases remaining between them. The CDR3 totals 14 residues. CDR3 sequence: CASSLGSGSYEQYF. Written as DNA, the CDR3 is TGCGCCAGCAGCTTGGGTAGCGGCTCCTACGAGCAGTACTTC.

This rearrangement joins TRBV6-1 to TRBJ1-5, with D perhaps TRBD1 (6 bases). Germline CDR1 and CDR2: MNHNS and SASEGT. The V end lost 4 bases, the J end lost 6 bases, and 19 bases lay between the germline ends. The CDR3 loop spans 16 amino acids. DNA of the CDR3: TGTGCCAGCAGTGGAGGGGGGACCCCCGGACGTCAGCCCCAGCATTTT. Its translation is CASSGGGTPGRQPQHF.

The CDR3 bases are TGTGCCAGCAGCTTGGGGGAGCGGTACAATGAGCAGTTCTTC. It is translated as CASSLGERYNEQFF. The chain links TRBV13 to TRBJ2-1; D may match TRBD1 or TRBD2 (5 bases each). Germline V lookup: CDR1 PRHDT, CDR2 FYEKMQ (reference sequence). V lost 3 bases to trimming and J lost 4 bases, with 10 bases between them. The CDR3 is 14 amino acids. The entire variable domain, with the rest obtained from reference TRBV13 and TRBJ2-1, is as follows: AAGVIQSPRHLIKEKRETATLKCYPIPRHDTVYWYQQGPGQDPQFLISFYEKMQSDKGSIPDRFSAQQFSDYHSELNMSSLELGDSALYFCASSLGERYNEQFFGPGTRLTVL.

This clone has only a few counts. This chain joins TRBV27 and TRBJ1-5, with unresolved D. The length of the CDR3 is 15 residues. Trimming took off 5 bases at V and 2 bases at J, with 13 bases between the two ends. Germline CDR1 reads MNHEY; CDR2 reads SMNVEV (reference sequence). The CDR3 loop reads CASSPRVPGNQPQHF. The CDR3 DNA is TGTGCCAGCAGTCCGAGGGTCCCTGGCAATCAGCCCCAGCATTTT.

This clone was counted only a few times. The rearrangement joins TRBV9 to TRBJ1-3; 7 nucleotides match TRBD1. Trimming at V came to 6 bases and at J to 0 bases, leaving 6 bases not matched to a gene. The CDR3 has 15 residues. Germline V lookup: CDR1 SGDLS, CDR2 YYNGEE. The CDR3 DNA is TGTGCCAGCATGAGGGGGCTTAGCTCTGGAAACACCATATATTTT. Protein product: CASMRGLSSGNTIYF.

The chain joins TRBV15 to TRBJ1-2; D gene ambiguous. The CDR3 spans 15 residues. Germline V gene lookup returns CDR1 LNHNV and CDR2 YYDKDF (reference sequence). The V gene lost 0 bases and the J gene lost 3 bases, with 11 bases spanning the gap. The CDR3 spells CATSRDRAAYYGYTF. As DNA, the CDR3 is TGTGCCACCAGCAGAGATAGGGCAGCCTACTATGGCTACACCTTC.

The chain combines TRBV29-1 with TRBJ2-1; 11 bases agree with TRBD2. V was pared by 7 bases and J by 7 bases, with 18 bases of the junction left unmatched. Looked up from germline, CDR1 is SQVTM and CDR2 is ANQGSEA. CDR3 length equals 17 residues. CDR3 loop: CSARASGRSLGVNEQFF. The CDR3 DNA reads TGCAGCGCCCGAGCTAGCGGGAGGTCCTTAGGGGTTAATGAGCAGTTCTTC.

V usage is TRBV23-1 and J usage is TRBJ2-7; 7 bases are a match to TRBD1. TRBV23-1 is an ORF; its function is uncertain. J was trimmed by 1 base and V by 0 bases; bases with no gene match: 12. This CDR3 region has 18 residues. CDR3 loop: CASSQSRTGEYRSYEQYF. The CDR3 bases are TGCGCCAGCAGTCAATCACGAACAGGGGAGTATCGGTCCTACGAGCAGTACTTC.

This clone was seen a handful of times. CDR3 in amino acids: CASSLPGGSAKNIQYF. The DNA for the CDR3 is TGTGCCAGTAGTTTACCAGGGGGCTCTGCCAAAAACATTCAGTACTTC. The rearrangement links TRBV19 to TRBJ2-4; the match to TRBD1 covers 8 bases. V lost 5 bases and J lost 1; bases outside the gene matches: 7. The germline V gene has CDR1 LNHDA and CDR2 SQIVND (reference sequence). The CDR3 sequence is 16 residues long.

A note on this clone: The sample has other DNA sequences that encode this CDR3 too. The rearrangement uses TRBV9 and TRBJ2-1; the D gene is possibly TRBD1 (6 bases). V was clipped by 4 bases and J by 5 bases, with 13 bases between them. This CDR3 region has 14 residues. Per the germline V gene, CDR1 is SGDLS and CDR2 is YYNGEE. The CDR3 here is CASSPQGSHNEQFF. CDR3 sequence (DNA): TGTGCCAGCAGCCCCCAGGGGTCCCACAATGAGCAGTTCTTC. The variable domain in full, with the rest retrieved from reference TRBV9 and TRBJ2-1, is DSGVTQTPKHLITATGQRVTLRCSPRSGDLSVYWYQQSLDQGLQFLIQYYNGEERAKGNILERFSAQQFPDLHSELNLSSLELGDSALYFCASSPQGSHNEQFFGPGTRLTVL.

A single count supports this clone. V is TRBV6-1 and J is TRBJ1-1; 7 bases map to TRBD1. The ends lost 4 bases at V and 1 base at J; junction bases unmatched: 3. Germline CDR1 MNHNS, CDR2 SASEGT. This CDR3 has 14 amino acids. CDR3 bases: TGTGCCAGCAGTGCTGGACAGGAGAACACTGAAGCTTTCTTT. Protein sequence: CASSAGQENTEAFF.

This clone was observed once. The CDR3 DNA is TGTGCCAGCAGCTTATGGCGGATAGGGAAAGAGACCCAGTACTTC. Its translation is CASSLWRIGKETQYF. The V gene is TRBV7-9, the J gene TRBJ2-5, with unresolved D. CDR3 length: 15 amino acids. CDR1 is SEHNR and CDR2 is FQNEAQ in the germline V gene (reference sequence). Trimming took off 2 bases at V and 3 bases at J, with 13 bases between the two ends.

With respect to this clone: A read error is likely here: a far larger clone is one base away. Additional DNA sequences in this sample encode the identical CDR3. J is TRBJ1-5 and V is TRBV9, with 7 bases fitting TRBD1. The germline gives CDR1 SGDLS, CDR2 YYNGEE. The CDR3 is made up of 15 amino acids. The CDR3 bases are TGTGCCAGCAGTGTAGAGGGGGCGCGGGGACAGCCCCAGCATTTT. Amino acids: CASSVEGARGQPQHF.

This clone was seen only a few times. V and J are TRBV6-1 and TRBJ2-1, with 7 bases fitting TRBD1. Germline lookup yields CDR1 MNHNS and CDR2 SASEGT. The trim removed 0 bases at V and 0 bases at J, leaving 2 bases unmatched. CDR3 size: 16 residues. CDR3 in amino acids: CASSEAAGGSYNEQFF. The CDR3 region has the DNA TGTGCCAGCAGTGAAGCGGCAGGGGGCTCCTACAATGAGCAGTTCTTC.